The source of this TCR beta chain is a study of OX40 agonist ivuxolimab in advanced cancers. Study in general: The patients received agonistic anti-OX40 (CD134) antibody ivuxolimab. The dose of intravenous ivuxolimab that patients received every 2 weeks ranged from 0.01 to 10 mg/kg. Those treated in dose escalation had hepatocellular carcinoma, melanoma, renal cell cancer or head and neck cancer.

Study conclusions and caveats: Nonresponders, in some cases, also had low normalized T-cell clonal expansion.

The protocol was immunoSEQ multiplex PCR, while the TCRdb copy is restricted to in-frame clones and leaves out a portion. The repertoire holds about 85,000 clones, with 80% to 90% as singletons. Regarding this clone: Its antigen is not known.

CDR1 and CDR2 from the germline V gene are SNHLY and FYNNEI. The CDR3 covers 15 residues. Trimming pared 3 bases from V and 6 bases from J, leaving 15 bases between. The TCR originated in an adult with an advanced solid tumor such as melanoma, head and neck, liver or kidney cancer. The chain links TRBV2 to TRBJ2-1; D uncertain. The sample consisted of CD4+ or CD8+ T cells sorted from blood, taken in a trial of the OX40 agonist ivuxolimab. Here the CDR3 DNA reads TGTGCCAGCAGTGATGGGAAACCACCCGGCAATGAGCAGTTCTTC. Translating it yields CASSDGKPPGNEQFF.